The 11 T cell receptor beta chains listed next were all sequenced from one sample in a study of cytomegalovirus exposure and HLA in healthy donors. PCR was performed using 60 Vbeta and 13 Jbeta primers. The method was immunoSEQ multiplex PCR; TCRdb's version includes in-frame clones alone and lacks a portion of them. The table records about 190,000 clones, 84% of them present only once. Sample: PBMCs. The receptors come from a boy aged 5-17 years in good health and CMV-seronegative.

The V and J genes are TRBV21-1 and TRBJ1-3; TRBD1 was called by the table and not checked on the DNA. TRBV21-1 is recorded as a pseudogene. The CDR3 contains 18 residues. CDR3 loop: CASTPPNHRAPGGNTIYF. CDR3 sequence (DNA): TGTGCCAGCACCCCCCCAAACCACAGGGCCCCGGGAGGAAACACCATATATTTT.

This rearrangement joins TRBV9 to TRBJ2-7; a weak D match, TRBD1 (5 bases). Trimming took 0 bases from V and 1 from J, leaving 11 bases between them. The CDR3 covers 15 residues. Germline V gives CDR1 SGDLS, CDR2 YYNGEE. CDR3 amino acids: CASSVAGAGSYEQYF. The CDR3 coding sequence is TGTGCCAGCAGCGTAGCTGGGGCAGGTTCCTACGAGCAGTACTTC.

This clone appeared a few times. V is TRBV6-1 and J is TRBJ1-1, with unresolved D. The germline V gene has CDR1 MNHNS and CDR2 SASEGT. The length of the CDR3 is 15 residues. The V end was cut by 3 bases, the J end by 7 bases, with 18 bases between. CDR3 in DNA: TGTGCCAGCAGTGAGTCAGGATACCCCGGATATGAAGCTTTCTTT. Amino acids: CASSESGYPGYEAFF.

CDR3 nucleotides: TGTGCCAGCACCCCCTTTCCGGGAATCGGCCGCGATTCACCCCTCCACTTT. As protein: CASTPFPGIGRDSPLHF. The genes are TRBV5-6 and TRBJ1-6; unclear D gene. The CDR3 loop spans 17 amino acids. Trimming shortened V by 6 bases and J by 8 bases, and 24 bases separated the two germline ends. Germline values: CDR1 SGHDT, CDR2 YYEEEE.

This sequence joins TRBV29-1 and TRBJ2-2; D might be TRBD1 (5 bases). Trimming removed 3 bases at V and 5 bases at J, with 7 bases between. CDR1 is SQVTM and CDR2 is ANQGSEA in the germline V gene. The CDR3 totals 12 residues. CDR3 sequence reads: CSVDPGTGELFF. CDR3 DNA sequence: TGCAGCGTTGACCCAGGGACCGGGGAGCTGTTTTTT.

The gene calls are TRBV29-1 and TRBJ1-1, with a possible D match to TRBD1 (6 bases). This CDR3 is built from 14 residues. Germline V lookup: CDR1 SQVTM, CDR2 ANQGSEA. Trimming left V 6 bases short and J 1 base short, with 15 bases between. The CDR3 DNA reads TGCAGCGTCGATGACAGGTTCTCGAACACTGAAGCTTTCTTT. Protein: CSVDDRFSNTEAFF. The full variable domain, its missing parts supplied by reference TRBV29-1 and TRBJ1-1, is SAVISQKPSRDICQRGTSLTIQCQVDSQVTMMFWYRQQPGQSLTLIATANQGSEATYESGFVIDKFPISRPNLTFSTLTVSNMSPEDSSIYLCSVDDRFSNTEAFFGQGTRLTVV.

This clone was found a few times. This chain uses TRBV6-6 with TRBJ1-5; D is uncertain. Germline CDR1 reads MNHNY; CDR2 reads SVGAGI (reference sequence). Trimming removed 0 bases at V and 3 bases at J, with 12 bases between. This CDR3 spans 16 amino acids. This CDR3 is CASSYSKGGNNQPQHF. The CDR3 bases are TGTGCCAGCAGTTACTCGAAAGGAGGGAACAATCAGCCCCAGCATTTT.

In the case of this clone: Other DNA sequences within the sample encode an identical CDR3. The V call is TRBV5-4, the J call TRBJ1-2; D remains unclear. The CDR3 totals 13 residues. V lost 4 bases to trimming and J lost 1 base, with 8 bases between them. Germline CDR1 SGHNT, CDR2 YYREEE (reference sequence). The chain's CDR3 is CASSPTGNYGYTF. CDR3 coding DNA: TGTGCCAGCAGCCCCACCGGTAACTATGGCTACACCTTC.

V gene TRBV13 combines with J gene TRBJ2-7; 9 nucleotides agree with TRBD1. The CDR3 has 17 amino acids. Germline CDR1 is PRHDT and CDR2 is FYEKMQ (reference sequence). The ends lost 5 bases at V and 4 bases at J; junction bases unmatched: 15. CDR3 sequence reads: CASSRKIGTGIKYEQYF. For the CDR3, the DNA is TGTGCCAGCAGCCGAAAGATCGGGACAGGGATCAAGTACGAGCAGTACTTC.

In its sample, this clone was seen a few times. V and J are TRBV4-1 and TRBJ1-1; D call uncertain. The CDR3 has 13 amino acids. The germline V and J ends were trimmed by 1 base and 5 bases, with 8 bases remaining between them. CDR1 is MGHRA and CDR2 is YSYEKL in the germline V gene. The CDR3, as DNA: TGCGCCAGCAGCCAAGTAAGGAGTACTGAAGCTTTCTTT. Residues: CASSQVRSTEAFF.

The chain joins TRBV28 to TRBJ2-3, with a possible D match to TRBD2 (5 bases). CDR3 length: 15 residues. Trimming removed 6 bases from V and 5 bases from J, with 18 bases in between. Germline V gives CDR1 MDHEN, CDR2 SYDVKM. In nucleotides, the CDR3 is TGTGCCAGCAGCCATTACGGGAACAGACAAGATACGCAGTATTTT. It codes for CASSHYGNRQDTQYF.